This is a list of T cell receptor beta chains from one sample in a study of blood T cell repertoires in COVID-19. Assay used: immunoSEQ multiplex PCR; TCRdb lists only in-frame clones, some missing. The sample includes approximately 190,000 clones, around 76% of them seen just once. The sample was peripheral blood. Every receptor here comes from a woman aged 55-70 years with COVID-19, enrolled during active disease. Both conserved end residues are part of each CDR3. The D gene is left open where the match is weak. A clone size is listed for some rows: how often the clone was seen (once, few, many), or a class if it is expanded.

cdr3_nt cdr3_aa j_call clone_size d_call v_call
TGTGCCAGCAGGACAATAAAAGCGGGGGGGCGGAAGACCCAGTACTTC CASRTIKAGGRKTQYF TRBJ2-5 - TRBD2 TRBV28
TGTGCCAGCAGCTTAAAGGGAGGTGAAAAACTGTTTTTT CASSLKGGEKLFF TRBJ1-4 - - TRBV7-8
TGTGCCTGGAGTCGGGACAGGGGCCATTACGAGCAGTACTTC CAWSRDRGHYEQYF TRBJ2-7 - TRBD1 TRBV30
TGTGCCATCAGTTTGACAGGGGTGGGCTATGGCTACACCTTC CAISLTGVGYGYTF TRBJ1-2 - TRBD1 TRBV10-3
TGTGCCAGCAGTTTGGGACAGGAGAATGAAAAACTGTTTTTT CASSLGQENEKLFF TRBJ1-4 few TRBD1 TRBV9
TGCGCCAGCAGCTTGGTCCTAGGGACTAGCGGGAGTGACGAGCAGTACTTC CASSLVLGTSGSDEQYF TRBJ2-7 - TRBD2 TRBV5-1
TGCAGTGCTAGTTTTGTCGGGACAGGCTCTCTCCATGGCTACACCTTC CSASFVGTGSLHGYTF TRBJ1-2 - TRBD1 TRBV20-1
TGTGCCAGCAGCCGTAGCGGGGGGGCCACAGATACGCAGTATTTT CASSRSGGATDTQYF TRBJ2-3 few TRBD2 TRBV5-4
TGTGCCAGCAGCTTGTCAGGCTCCGATGAAGCTTTCTTT CASSLSGSDEAFF TRBJ1-1 - - TRBV7-3
TGTGCCAGCAGCAAGGACAGGAACACTGAAGCTTTCTTT CASSKDRNTEAFF TRBJ1-1 - - TRBV7-3
TGTGCCTGGGGGACCCTCGGGACTAGCGGGAGCTACGAGCAGTACTTC CAWGTLGTSGSYEQYF TRBJ2-7 - TRBD2 TRBV30
TGTGCCACCAGCAGAGATCTGGTATCAGGGGGCGGTGGCAATCAGCCCCAGCATTTT CATSRDLVSGGGGNQPQHF TRBJ1-5 - TRBD1 TRBV15
TGTGCCAGCAGCATCGCGGGACAGGGAGGCACCGGGGAGCTGTTTTTT CASSIAGQGGTGELFF TRBJ2-2 - TRBD1 TRBV7-9
TGTGCCAGCAGTGAAGATCTAGGGGGCCAACACACCTTC CASSEDLGGQHTF TRBJ1-2 - TRBD1 TRBV2
TGTGCCAGCAGCGTAGCCTCGGGAGGGCCTAATGAGCAGTTCTTC CASSVASGGPNEQFF TRBJ2-1 - TRBD2 TRBV9
TGCAGCGTTGACCCCCCGGGGGTGGCAGATACGCAGTATTTT CSVDPPGVADTQYF TRBJ2-3 - - TRBV29-1
TGTGCCAGCAGCATGGGACTAGCGCCCAACAATGAGCAGTTCTTC CASSMGLAPNNEQFF TRBJ2-1 - TRBD2 TRBV5-4